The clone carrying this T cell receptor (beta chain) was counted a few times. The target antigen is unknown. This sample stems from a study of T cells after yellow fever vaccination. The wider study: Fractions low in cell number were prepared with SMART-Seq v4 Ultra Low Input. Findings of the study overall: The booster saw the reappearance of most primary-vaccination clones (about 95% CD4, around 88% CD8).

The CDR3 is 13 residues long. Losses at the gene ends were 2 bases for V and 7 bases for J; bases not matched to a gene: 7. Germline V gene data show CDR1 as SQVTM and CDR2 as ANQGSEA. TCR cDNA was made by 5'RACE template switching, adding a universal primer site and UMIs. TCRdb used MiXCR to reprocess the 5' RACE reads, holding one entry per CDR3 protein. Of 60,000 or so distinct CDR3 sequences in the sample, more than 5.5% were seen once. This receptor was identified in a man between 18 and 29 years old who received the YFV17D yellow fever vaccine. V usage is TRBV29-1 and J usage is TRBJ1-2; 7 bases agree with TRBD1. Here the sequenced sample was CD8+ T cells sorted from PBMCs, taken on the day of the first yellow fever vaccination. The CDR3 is CSVELTGVVGYTF. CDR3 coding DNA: TGCAGCGTTGAACTCACAGGGGTAGTTGGCTACACCTTC.